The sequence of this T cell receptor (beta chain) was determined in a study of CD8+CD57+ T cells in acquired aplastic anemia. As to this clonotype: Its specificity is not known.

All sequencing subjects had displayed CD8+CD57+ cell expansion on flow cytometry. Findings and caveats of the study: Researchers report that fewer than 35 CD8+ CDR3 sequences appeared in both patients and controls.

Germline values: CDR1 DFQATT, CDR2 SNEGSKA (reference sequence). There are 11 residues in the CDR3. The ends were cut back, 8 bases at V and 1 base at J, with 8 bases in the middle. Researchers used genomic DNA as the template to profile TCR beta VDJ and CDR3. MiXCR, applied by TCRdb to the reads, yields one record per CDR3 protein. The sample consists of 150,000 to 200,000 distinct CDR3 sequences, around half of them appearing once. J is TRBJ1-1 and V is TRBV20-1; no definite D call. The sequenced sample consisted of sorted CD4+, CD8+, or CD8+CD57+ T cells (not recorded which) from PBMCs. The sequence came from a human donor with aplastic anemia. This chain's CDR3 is CSTNRNTEAFF. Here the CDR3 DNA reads TGCAGTACTAACCGGAACACTGAAGCTTTCTTT.